Listed here are 16 T cell receptor beta chains from one sample, sequenced in a study of blood T cell repertoires in COVID-19. Profiling relied on immunoSEQ multiplex PCR, and the TCRdb table lists in-frame clones only, not all of them. The top ten hold less than 65% of the sample, which has 15,000 to 19,000 clones, 86% seen once. The specimen was peripheral blood. The receptors derive from a man in his 60s with acute or convalescent COVID-19.

The sample holds a few counts of this clone. This chain uses TRBV6-2 or TRBV6-3 with TRBJ1-5; no firm D call. Germline V gene sequence: CDR1 MNHEY, CDR2 SVGEGT. This CDR3 has 16 amino acids. Trimming stripped 2 bases from V and 5 bases from J, with 16 bases between. CDR3 region: CASSYASPTYDQPQHF. CDR3 sequence (DNA): TGTGCCAGCAGTTACGCCTCACCTACGTATGATCAGCCCCAGCATTTT.

The V and J genes are TRBV6-5 and TRBJ2-3; D unresolved. V was cut by 0 bases and J by 0 bases, with 7 bases left in between. Per the germline V gene, CDR1 is MNHEY and CDR2 is SVGAGI. The CDR3 spans 15 residues. The CDR3 is CASSYSPVSTDTQYF. CDR3 in DNA: TGTGCCAGCAGTTACTCTCCGGTTAGCACAGATACGCAGTATTTT.

V gene TRBV4-1 combines with J gene TRBJ2-1; 11 bases fit TRBD2. This CDR3 has 14 residues. Germline V gives CDR1 MGHRA, CDR2 YSYEKL. The J segment lost 7 bases and the V segment lost 8 bases, leaving 7 bases of the junction unmatched. The CDR3 here is CASALAGGRNEQFF. CDR3 bases: TGCGCCAGCGCCTTAGCGGGAGGGCGGAATGAGCAGTTCTTC.

This chain links TRBV28 with TRBJ1-5; D might be TRBD1 (6 bases). This CDR3 contains 15 residues. V lost 5 bases to trimming and J lost 2 bases, with 13 bases between them. CDR1 MDHEN and CDR2 SYDVKM come from the germline V gene. The CDR3 bases are TGTGCCAGCAGTCGCATACAGGGAGGCAATCAGCCCCAGCATTTT. Translating it yields CASSRIQGGNQPQHF.

V and J are TRBV29-1 and TRBJ2-1, with 8 bases aligning to TRBD2. V dropped 6 bases and J dropped 6; count of bases not matched to a gene: 4. The germline V gene encodes CDR1 SQVTM and CDR2 ANQGSEA. This CDR3 region has 12 residues. The CDR3 sequence: CSVETSGNEQFF. The CDR3 DNA reads TGCAGCGTAGAAACTAGCGGCAATGAGCAGTTCTTC.

The V call is TRBV21-1, the J call TRBJ2-7; TRBD2 is the table's D call and was not checked against the DNA. TRBV21-1 is a recognized pseudogene. This CDR3 comprises 12 residues. The CDR3 is CATLHLPCGQYF. Written as DNA, the CDR3 is TGTGCCACCCTTCATCTCCCGTGCGGGCAGTACTTC.

The rearrangement links TRBV29-1 to TRBJ2-1; the match to TRBD2 covers 8 bases. Per the germline V gene, CDR1 is SQVTM and CDR2 is ANQGSEA. V lost 4 bases, J lost 8 bases, and 10 bases stayed unmatched. The CDR3 runs to 14 residues. CDR3 sequence: CSVAQRGISDEQFF. CDR3 in DNA: TGCAGCGTTGCTCAGCGGGGGATTTCCGATGAGCAGTTCTTC.

The chain combines TRBV5-1 with TRBJ2-2; TRBD1 is a possible D gene (5 bases). Per the germline V gene, CDR1 is SGHRS and CDR2 is YFSETQ. With 1 base removed from V and 2 bases from J, the gap between germline ends came to 12 bases. The CDR3 sequence is 16 residues long. CDR3 residues: CASSLRLGVNTGELFF. DNA of the CDR3: TGCGCCAGCAGCTTGCGGTTAGGGGTAAACACCGGGGAGCTGTTTTTT.

The chain couples TRBV6-5 to TRBJ1-2; 7 nucleotides agree with TRBD1. This CDR3 is built from 13 residues. Trimming took 4 bases from V and 8 from J; bases not matched to a gene: 7. In germline, CDR1 is MNHEY, CDR2 SVGAGI. DNA for the CDR3: TGTGCCAGCAGTTCTCAAACAGGGGCCGGCTACACCTTC. It is translated as CASSSQTGAGYTF.

The chain recombines TRBV24-1 with TRBJ2-5; TRBD1 matches at 9 bases. The V gene end was trimmed by 10 bases and the J gene end by 6 bases; junction bases not matched to a gene: 2. The CDR3 totals 11 residues. Per the germline V gene, CDR1 is KGHDR and CDR2 is SFDVKD. The CDR3 nucleotides are TGTGCCACAGGACAGGGGAAGACCCAGTACTTC. Its translation is CATGQGKTQYF.

A remark on this clone: This sample also contains other DNA sequences that code for the same CDR3. The chain carries TRBV5-5 and TRBJ2-2; possibly TRBD2 for D (6 bases). Trimming stripped 0 bases from V and 4 bases from J, with 16 bases between. Looked up from germline, CDR1 is SGHKS and CDR2 is YYEKEE (reference sequence). The CDR3 is made up of 17 amino acids. The CDR3 DNA sequence: TGTGCCAGCAGCTTGGGTAGTCCGGGAGTTGGCACCGGGGAGCTGTTTTTT. This gives the protein CASSLGSPGVGTGELFF.

The chain joins TRBV2 to TRBJ2-2; 11 nucleotides line up with TRBD1. Germline values: CDR1 SNHLY, CDR2 FYNNEI. The CDR3 loop spans 16 amino acids. V trimming: 7 bases; J trimming: 5 bases; junction bases outside the gene matches: 9. CDR3: CASIPDRGQVTGELFF. The DNA of the CDR3 is TGTGCCAGCATACCGGACAGGGGGCAAGTTACCGGGGAGCTGTTTTTT.

The chain couples TRBV5-4 to TRBJ2-3; D perhaps matches TRBD1 (6 bases). This CDR3 contains 19 residues. Germline loops: CDR1 SGHNT, CDR2 YYREEE (reference sequence). V was trimmed by 2 bases and J by 1 base, leaving 23 bases between them. The CDR3 DNA reads as TGTGCCAGCAGCTTTTTATTCACCGACAGGAACCTTCGCACAGATACGCAGTATTTT. The encoded protein is CASSFLFTDRNLRTDTQYF.

The chain employs TRBV5-1 and TRBJ2-7, with unresolved D. Trimming cost V 4 bases and J 3 bases, with 11 bases left between them. This CDR3 spans 13 amino acids. Germline assignment: CDR1 SGHRS and CDR2 YFSETQ. CDR3: CASSPDGDYEQYF. CDR3 coding DNA: TGCGCCAGCAGCCCAGACGGAGACTACGAGCAGTACTTC.

The V and J genes are TRBV19 and TRBJ2-3; TRBD2 matches 13 bases. Germline CDR1 and CDR2: LNHDA and SQIVND (reference sequence). The CDR3 has 18 amino acids. The J segment lost 0 bases and the V segment lost 5 bases, leaving 8 bases of the junction unmatched. The DNA for the CDR3 is TGTGCCAGTAGTGGCGGACTAGCGGGGGCCCCTAGCACAGATACGCAGTATTTT. This encodes CASSGGLAGAPSTDTQYF.

The V call is TRBV3-1 (or the pseudogene TRBV3-2), the J call TRBJ2-3; 9 bases are a match to TRBD2. V trimming: 4 bases; J trimming: 0 bases; junction bases outside the gene matches: 5. This CDR3 comprises 16 residues. Germline CDR1 LGHDT, CDR2 YNNKEL (reference sequence). CDR3 sequence: CASSRLAGESTDTQYF. In nucleotides, the CDR3 is TGTGCCAGCAGCCGTTTAGCGGGAGAAAGCACAGATACGCAGTATTTT.